Listed below are T cell receptor beta chains from one sample, sequenced in a study of cytomegalovirus exposure and HLA in healthy donors. Profiling relied on immunoSEQ multiplex PCR, and the TCRdb table lists in-frame clones only, not all of them. This sample has 65,000 to 90,000 clones; approximately 96% occur once, and the top ten carry 3% to 3.5%. Input material: PBMCs. The receptors were gathered from a man between 18 and 29 years old in good health and CMV-seronegative. CDR3s include the opening cysteine and the closing phenylalanine or tryptophan.

V,J,CDR3
TRBV30,TRBJ1-3,CAWRPGGANTIYF
TRBV7-9,TRBJ1-1,CASSLVGQGVAEAFF
TRBV27,TRBJ1-1,CASSFRWRGLFGTNTEAFF
TRBV27,TRBJ2-7,CASKVGGGSFEQYF
TRBV5-4,TRBJ1-1,CASSLNQGTEAFF
TRBV9,TRBJ2-7,CASSVAMGGYEQYF
TRBV7-8,TRBJ1-2,CASSLDRAYGYTF
TRBV30,TRBJ2-3,CAWSVRQTDTQYF
TRBV5-1,TRBJ1-3,CASSLGTDTSGNTIYF
TRBV4-3,TRBJ1-3,CASSQGTAFVGFRGTIYF
TRBV5-5,TRBJ2-7,CASSRTGTVVSASSYEQYF
TRBV29-1,TRBJ2-7,CSVGAGIYEQYF
TRBV11-2,TRBJ2-7,CASSRTSGGSEQYF
TRBV5-6,TRBJ1-4,CASSPSVGEKLFF
TRBV27,TRBJ1-2,CASSLGRAVRGYTF
TRBV7-2,TRBJ2-7,CASSLALLDLYF
TRBV6-6,TRBJ2-5,CASTGQGGGETQYF
TRBV2,TRBJ2-1,CASSEGTSYEQFF
TRBV6-1,TRBJ2-3,CAGAATDTQYF
TRBV7-3,TRBJ2-5,CASSPTEQETQYF
TRBV13,TRBJ2-5,CASSLWSGGETQYF
TRBV27,TRBJ2-1,CASRLRTSVSNEQFF
TRBV27,TRBJ2-7,CASSLCGAEGAYEQYF
TRBV6-5,TRBJ2-1,CASSYGTGVNNEQFF
TRBV27,TRBJ2-7,CASSLTGDPRSSYEQYF
TRBV5-1,TRBJ2-1,CASSLSPQGRPYNEQFF
TRBV14,TRBJ1-2,CASSQTQVNYGYTF
TRBV28,TRBJ1-5,CASSFGTGGASNQPQHF
TRBV5-6,TRBJ1-2,CASSLGLQSGSGYTF
TRBV7-2,TRBJ2-7,CASSSGTSGSYEQYF
TRBV7-3,TRBJ2-1,CASSTSGLAGGSNEQFF
TRBV30,TRBJ2-3,CAWRACKDTQYF
TRBV5-8,TRBJ1-1,CASSLAWGGIMNTEAFF
TRBV15,TRBJ2-1,CATSSGGWQFF
TRBV7-2,TRBJ2-1,CASSFFGTDNEQFF
TRBV7-8,TRBJ2-2,CASSTHGTSGGTGELFF
TRBV19,TRBJ1-1,CASSITGSNTEAFF
TRBV7-6,TRBJ2-1,CASSLGQGSSYNEQFF
TRBV9,TRBJ2-5,CASSVTGTSSAETQYF
TRBV27,TRBJ2-7,CASSSDSSYEQYF
TRBV18,TRBJ2-2,CASSPLATGELFF
TRBV7-2,TRBJ1-1,CASSDRTGQGAAEAFF
TRBV6-1,TRBJ1-2,CASQGPDSGYTF
TRBV4-2,TRBJ2-2,CASSHLGLAGGTGELFF
TRBV30,TRBJ2-4,CAWSVPGGVIQYF
TRBV30,TRBJ1-1,CARTVGSSPEAFF
TRBV29-1,TRBJ2-7,CSASGGPRGCEQYF
TRBV11-2,TRBJ2-3,CATTVSGGTDTQYF
TRBV7-2,TRBJ1-1,CASSLAHGGSCMF
TRBV6-4,TRBJ2-3,CASSDSSGGADTQYF
TRBV6-5,TRBJ1-4,CASSSTREKLFF
TRBV7-3,TRBJ2-3,CASRLGLAGTQYF
TRBV28,TRBJ1-1,CASSFKTEAFF
TRBV28,TRBJ1-4,CASSPRDRGNEKLFF
TRBV30,TRBJ1-2,CAWSASDSRYGYTF
TRBV28,TRBJ2-7,CASSWAGTSNTYEQYF
TRBV28,TRBJ2-7,CASRRVTGQEPYEQYF